The clone carrying this T cell receptor beta chain was counted ten times or more. This sample is drawn from a study of blood T cell repertoires in COVID-19. On the study more broadly: Sites across the United States, Italy and Spain contributed samples from acute and convalescent COVID-19. Sources were T cells, B-cell-depleted T cells, or PBMCs; the material itself was cDNA or gDNA.

In the authors' methods: It was from reference gene primer amplification that nucleated cell counts were estimated. Sequencing was performed with immunoSEQ multiplex PCR; in TCRdb, only in-frame clones are kept and a portion is missing. The V and J calls and clone size come from that table; D and trimming were worked out from the DNA. Of roughly 59,000 clones detected, 70% to 80% appear once; the ten largest clones hold roughly 9.8%. This clonotype was sampled from a human donor in a cohort sampled during active COVID-19. The sequencing sample was made of peripheral blood.

The CDR3 bases are TGTGCCAGCTCTGGCGGGAGGGCCCTCGAGCAGTACTTC. Translation: CASSGGRALEQYF. The rearrangement uses TRBV7-9 and TRBJ2-7; TRBD2 aligns across 9 bases. The germline V gene has CDR1 SEHNR and CDR2 FQNEAQ (reference sequence). The CDR3 spans 13 residues. V dropped 8 bases and J dropped 6; count of bases not matched to a gene: 8.